This T cell receptor beta chain was identified during a study of blood T cell repertoires in COVID-19. The wider study: The study drew acute and convalescent COVID-19 samples from the United States, Italy and Spain.

Repertoires were generated with immunoSEQ multiplex PCR, while TCRdb's copy carries only in-frame clones and drops some. The sample has over 200,000 clones, approximately 88% seen once; the top ten hold over 3.5%. In terms of age and location, participants ranged from roughly 18 to 95 years and lived in about 25 US areas. Assignments of participants to cohorts depended upon their own reported clinical history. Trimming removed 4 bases from V and 4 bases from J; junction bases left unmatched: 5. This CDR3 region has 13 residues. Per germline, CDR1 SGHRS and CDR2 YFSETQ. This TCR derives from a woman younger than 45 who had been exposed to COVID-19. Sequences were obtained from PBMCs or T cells enriched from blood (not recorded which). The rearrangement links TRBV5-1 to TRBJ2-7; 7 bases map to TRBD1. CDR3 residues: CASSGDRAYEQYF. The CDR3, as DNA: TGCGCCAGCAGCGGAGACAGGGCTTACGAGCAGTACTTC.